Sequencing of this T cell receptor (beta chain) was carried out in a study of blood T cell repertoires in COVID-19. At the level of the study: The analysed material was cDNA or gDNA that came from T cells, B-cell-depleted T cells, or PBMCs.

As originally analysed: Cell counts per sample came from amplifying reference gene primers. Some clones are missing from TCRdb's copy, which holds only in-frame ones; the method was immunoSEQ multiplex PCR. For V, J and clone size, that table is used; D and trimming come from the DNA. This table has about 69,000 clones, 79% appearing once. This sequence was found in a man aged 55 to 70 with acute or convalescent COVID-19. The sequenced material came from peripheral blood.

As DNA, the CDR3 is TGCAGTGCTAGTAGGATACCGACAGGTTCGTTTTTT. Its translation is CSASRIPTGSFF. V gene TRBV20-1 combines with J gene TRBJ1-4; possible D gene TRBD1, 6 bases. The V end lost 3 bases, the J end lost 16 bases, and 18 bases lay between the germline ends. The CDR3 has 12 amino acids. Germline V gene sequence: CDR1 DFQATT, CDR2 SNEGSKA (reference sequence).